This paragraph reports one T cell receptor beta chain. What it binds is not known. Next came a second PCR, run for roughly 6 to 11 cycles, which used a sample-barcoded 5' primer along with a J-beta primer mix. A template-switch adaptor containing 12 random nucleotides labeled each cDNA molecule. TCRdb re-called the 5' RACE reads with MiXCR, one entry per CDR3 protein. The sample lists about 780,000 distinct CDR3 sequences, about half occurring once. The data belong to a study of blood T cells in healthy people across ages. Overall study: Per two T cells, about one barcoded beta molecule was captured through template switching.

V lost 6 bases to trimming and J lost 4 bases, with 16 bases between them. This CDR3 has 15 residues. The germline gives CDR1 MNHEY, CDR2 SVGEGT. Points from the study as a whole: Older age went with lower TCR beta diversity per million T cells, in a roughly linear way.

The sample, roughly 9.5 milliliters of peripheral blood, was drawn from each donor. The chain uses TRBV6-2 or TRBV6-3 and TRBJ1-5; possibly TRBD1 for D (5 bases). This clonotype originated in a man older than 75 in good health. Sequences were obtained from blood. The CDR3 sequence: CASRASGDRNQPQHF. The CDR3 DNA reads TGTGCCAGCAGGGCCTCCGGGGACCGAAATCAGCCCCAGCATTTT.